The rows below give T cell receptor beta chains drawn from one sample of a study of identifying expanded T cells in peripheral blood. TCRdb's table, derived via immunoSEQ multiplex PCR, lists solely in-frame clones and lacks some. The sample holds some 54,000 clones, 70% to 85% seen once. Specimen: blood. The receptors originated from a person between 18 and 70 years old in good health. The CDR3 runs from the conserved cysteine through the conserved F or W. Each record gives: J gene, V gene, D gene, CDR3 length, clone size, CDR3 DNA, CDR3 protein. The D gene is left open where the match is weak. Rows give clone size only sometimes, using once, few, many, or a class for an expanded clone.

TRBJ2-2,TRBV11-1,TRBD1,16,-,TGTGCCAGCAGTCAAAACAGGGGGCGGATCACCGGGGAGCTGTTTTTT,CASSQNRGRITGELFF
TRBJ2-3,TRBV5-1,-,12,-,TGCGCCAGCAGCCGCGAGGAGGATACGCAGTATTTT,CASSREEDTQYF
TRBJ2-2,TRBV6-5,-,12,few,TGTGCCAGCAGTTCCTACACCGGGGAGCTGTTTTTT,CASSSYTGELFF
TRBJ2-6,TRBV27,-,15,-,TGTGCCAGCAGGGAACATCGCTCTGGGGCCAACGTCCTGACTTTC,CASREHRSGANVLTF
TRBJ1-3,TRBV2,-,14,-,TGTGCCAGCAGTGCGGGGATCCAGAGGGACACCATATATTTT,CASSAGIQRDTIYF
TRBJ1-4,TRBV30,-,13,-,TGTGCCTGGAGTGTTGGGGGTAATGAAAAACTGTTTTTT,CAWSVGGNEKLFF
TRBJ1-2,TRBV11-2,-,15,medium-sized,TGTGCCAGCAGCTCGACAGAAAACTCTAACTATGGCTACACCTTC,CASSSTENSNYGYTF
TRBJ2-1,TRBV7-3,TRBD2,16,-,TGTGCCAGCAGCCCCACCGGGACTACCTACTACAATGAGCAGTTCTTC,CASSPTGTTYYNEQFF
TRBJ1-4,TRBV29-1,TRBD1,12,few,TGCAGCGTGTCACAGGGGTCAGAAAAACTGTTTTTT,CSVSQGSEKLFF
TRBJ1-3,TRBV30,-,13,-,TGTGCCTGGAATCAGGGTTCTGGAAACACCATATATTTT,CAWNQGSGNTIYF
TRBJ1-2,TRBV7-2,-,14,few,TGTGCCAGCAGCTCACCGGGGGCGGGAGGGGGCTACACCTTC,CASSSPGAGGGYTF
TRBJ2-1,TRBV5-4,-,13,once,TGTGCCAGCAGTCGGCCACCTAACAATGAGCAGTTCTTC,CASSRPPNNEQFF
TRBJ2-7,TRBV4-1,-,16,-,TGCGCCAGCAGCCAAGGAACTCAAACCCTCCTTAGCGAGCAGTACTTC,CASSQGTQTLLSEQYF
TRBJ2-2,TRBV4-3,-,18,-,TGCGCCAGCAGCCAAGAACTCACGTCCACTGCGAACACCGGGGAGCTGTTTTTT,CASSQELTSTANTGELFF
TRBJ1-2,TRBV6-1,-,15,-,TGTGCCAGCAGTGAACCGGCCGGGATTAACTATGGCTACACCTTC,CASSEPAGINYGYTF
TRBJ1-3,TRBV5-6,-,13,-,TGTGCCAGCAGCGTTGGATCTGGAAACACCATATATTTT,CASSVGSGNTIYF
TRBJ1-4,TRBV5-1,TRBD1,14,once,TGCGCCAGCAGCTTCCGGGACAGGAGTGAAAAACTGTTTTTT,CASSFRDRSEKLFF
TRBJ2-7,TRBV28,-,15,-,TGTGCCAGCAGTGAATCTGGAACAGGGGAGGAAGAGCAGTACTTC,CASSESGTGEEEQYF
TRBJ2-7,TRBV5-4,-,14,once,TGTGCCAGCAGCCTAGACACTGGGGCCTACGAGCAGTACTTC,CASSLDTGAYEQYF
TRBJ1-3,TRBV9,TRBD1,15,few,TGTGCCAGCAGCGGGGGACCGGGACAGCAAAACACCATATATTTT,CASSGGPGQQNTIYF
TRBJ2-3,TRBV7-6,-,13,-,TGTGCCAGCAGCTTTGGGAGCACAGATACGCAGTATTTT,CASSFGSTDTQYF
TRBJ1-3,TRBV29-1,-,13,-,TGCAGCGCTGAACACGGATCTGGAAACACCATATATTTT,CSAEHGSGNTIYF
TRBJ2-5,TRBV11-3,-,14,once,TGTGCCAGCAGCTCCTCGGGGGCCGGGGAGACCCAGTACTTC,CASSSSGAGETQYF
TRBJ1-2,TRBV6-6,-,13,-,TGTGCCAGCAGTTGGGACCTTCGCTATGGCTACACCTTC,CASSWDLRYGYTF
TRBJ1-2,TRBV21-1,-,16,few,TGTGCCAGCAGCAAAAGTACGGGCGGGACAGGGGATGGCTACACCTTC,CASSKSTGGTGDGYTF
TRBJ2-3,TRBV4-3,-,15,-,TGCGCCAGCAGCCAAGATTCCGACGAAACAGATACGCAGTATTTT,CASSQDSDETDTQYF
TRBJ2-2,TRBV30,-,15,-,TGTGCCTGGAGTGGCGTCGCGAGCGGCACCGGGGAGCTGTTTTTT,CAWSGVASGTGELFF
TRBJ2-2,TRBV2,-,14,-,TGTGCCAGCAGGAGGGGCACCAACACCGGGGAGCTGTTTTTT,CASRRGTNTGELFF
TRBJ2-4,TRBV7-2,-,14,-,TGTGCCAGCAGCAAAGCGGGCCTAGCCGCCATTCAGTACTTC,CASSKAGLAAIQYF
TRBJ1-6,TRBV6-5,-,13,many,TGTGCCAGCACCCAGGCAGATTATTCACCCCTCCACTTT,CASTQADYSPLHF
TRBJ2-5,TRBV27,-,14,-,TGTGCCAGCAGTTTATCGTCAAATCCTGGGACCCAGTACTTC,CASSLSSNPGTQYF
TRBJ2-2,TRBV18,-,13,-,TGTGCCAGCTCGCCACTTGGGACCGGGGAGCTGTTTTTT,CASSPLGTGELFF
TRBJ1-2,TRBV6-1,-,14,-,TGTGCCAGCAGTGATGGGTCGGGGGCGGACGGCTACACCTTC,CASSDGSGADGYTF
TRBJ1-2,TRBV7-2,-,13,few,TGTGCCAGCAGCCCTCGGGCCCTCTATGGCTACACCTTC,CASSPRALYGYTF
TRBJ2-3,TRBV2,-,15,-,TGTGCCGGCACCGGGGAGGGGGCTAGCACAGATACGCAGTATTTT,CAGTGEGASTDTQYF
TRBJ2-7,TRBV2,TRBD1,14,-,TGTGCCAGCAGTGGGGACAGGGGAAACCACGAGCAGTACTTC,CASSGDRGNHEQYF
TRBJ2-7,TRBV2,-,11,few,TGTGCCAGCAGTGTTTTGTCCGAGCAGTACTTC,CASSVLSEQYF
TRBJ2-5,TRBV7-2,TRBD2,15,few,TGTGCCAGCAGCTTAGGCGGGGGGGCCCAAGAGACCCAGTACTTC,CASSLGGGAQETQYF
TRBJ2-3,TRBV29-1,TRBD2,14,-,TGCAGCCCCTCGACGGGGGGGAACACAGATACGCAGTATTTT,CSPSTGGNTDTQYF
TRBJ2-6,TRBV7-9,-,13,-,TGTGCCAGCAGCTTAGAAGGGGCCAACGTCCTGACTTTC,CASSLEGANVLTF
TRBJ2-1,TRBV5-1,-,16,few,TGCGCCAGCAGCTTCGCTCACGGACAAAAGAACAATGAGCAGTTCTTC,CASSFAHGQKNNEQFF